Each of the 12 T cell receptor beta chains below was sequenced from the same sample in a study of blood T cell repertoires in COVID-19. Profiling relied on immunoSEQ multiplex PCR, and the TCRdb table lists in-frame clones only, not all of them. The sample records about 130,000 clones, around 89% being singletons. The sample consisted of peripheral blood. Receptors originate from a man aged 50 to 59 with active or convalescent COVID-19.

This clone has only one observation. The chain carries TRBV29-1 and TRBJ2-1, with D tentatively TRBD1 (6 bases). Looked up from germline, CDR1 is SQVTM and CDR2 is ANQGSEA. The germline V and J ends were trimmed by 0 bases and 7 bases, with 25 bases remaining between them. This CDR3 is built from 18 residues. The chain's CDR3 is CSVEDRGSTGITRNEQFF. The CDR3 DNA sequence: TGCAGCGTTGAAGATAGGGGGTCGACAGGAATCACGCGGAATGAGCAGTTCTTC.

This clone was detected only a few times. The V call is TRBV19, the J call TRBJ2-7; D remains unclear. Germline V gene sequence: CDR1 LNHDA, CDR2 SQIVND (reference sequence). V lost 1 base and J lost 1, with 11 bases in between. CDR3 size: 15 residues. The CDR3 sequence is CASSIVPAKSYEQYF. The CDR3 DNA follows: TGTGCCAGTAGTATAGTCCCAGCGAAATCCTACGAGCAGTACTTC.

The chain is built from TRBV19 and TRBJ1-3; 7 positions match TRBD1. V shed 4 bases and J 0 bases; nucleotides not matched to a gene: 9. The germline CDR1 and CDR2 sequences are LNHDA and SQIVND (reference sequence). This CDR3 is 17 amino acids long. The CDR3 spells CASSTNRGHGSGNTIYF. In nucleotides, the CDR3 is TGTGCCAGTAGTACCAACAGGGGCCATGGCTCTGGAAACACCATATATTTT.

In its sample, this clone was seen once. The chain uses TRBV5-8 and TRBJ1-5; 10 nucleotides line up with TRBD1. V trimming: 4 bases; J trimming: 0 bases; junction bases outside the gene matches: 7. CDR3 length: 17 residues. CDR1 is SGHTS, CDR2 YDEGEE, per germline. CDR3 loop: CASSVGTGVYSNQPQHF. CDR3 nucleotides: TGTGCCAGCAGCGTCGGGACAGGGGTTTATAGCAATCAGCCCCAGCATTTT.

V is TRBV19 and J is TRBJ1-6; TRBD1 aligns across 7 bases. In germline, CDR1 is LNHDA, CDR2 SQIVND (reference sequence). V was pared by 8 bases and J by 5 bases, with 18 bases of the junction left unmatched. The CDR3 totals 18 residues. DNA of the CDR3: TGTGCCAGTGGCCCCCTTTTCGGAGGGGGCGCCGATAATTCACCCCTCCACTTT. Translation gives CASGPLFGGGADNSPLHF. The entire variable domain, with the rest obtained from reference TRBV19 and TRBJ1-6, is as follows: DGGITQSPKYLFRKEGQNVTLSCEQNLNHDAMYWYRQDPGQGLRLIYYSQIVNDFQKGDIAEGYSVSREKKESFPLTVTSAQKNPTAFYLCASGPLFGGGADNSPLHFGNGTRLTVT.

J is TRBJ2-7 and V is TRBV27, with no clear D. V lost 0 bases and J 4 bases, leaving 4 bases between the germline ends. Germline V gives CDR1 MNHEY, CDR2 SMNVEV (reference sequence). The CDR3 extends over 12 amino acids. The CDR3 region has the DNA TGTGCCAGCAGTTTATCCGGTTACGAGCAGTACTTC. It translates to CASSLSGYEQYF.

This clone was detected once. The CDR3 DNA reads TGTGCCAGCAGCTTACATCCGGGACAGGGAGGGTTGGAGACCCAGTACTTC. Encoded protein: CASSLHPGQGGLETQYF. This chain joins TRBV5-4 and TRBJ2-5, with TRBD1 matching over 9 bases. Unmatched junction bases numbered 13, after V lost 2 bases and J lost 5 bases. The CDR3 is 17 residues long. The germline V gene encodes CDR1 SGHNT and CDR2 YYREEE (reference sequence).

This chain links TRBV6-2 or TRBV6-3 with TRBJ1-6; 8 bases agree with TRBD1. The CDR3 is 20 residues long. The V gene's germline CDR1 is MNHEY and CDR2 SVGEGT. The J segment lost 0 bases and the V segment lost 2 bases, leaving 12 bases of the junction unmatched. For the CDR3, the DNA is TGTGCCAGCAGTTACCCGACCGGGACAGGTCTGAGCTCCTATAATTCACCCCTCCACTTT. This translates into CASSYPTGTGLSSYNSPLHF.

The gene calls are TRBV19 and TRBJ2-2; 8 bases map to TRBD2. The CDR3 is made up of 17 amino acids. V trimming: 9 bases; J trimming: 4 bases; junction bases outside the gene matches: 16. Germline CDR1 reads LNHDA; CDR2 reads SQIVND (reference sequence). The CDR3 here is CASNLGTSQSFTGELFF. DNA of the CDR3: TGTGCCAGCAACCTCGGGACTAGTCAATCATTCACCGGGGAGCTGTTTTTT. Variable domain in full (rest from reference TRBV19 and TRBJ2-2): DGGITQSPKYLFRKEGQNVTLSCEQNLNHDAMYWYRQDPGQGLRLIYYSQIVNDFQKGDIAEGYSVSREKKESFPLTVTSAQKNPTAFYLCASNLGTSQSFTGELFFGEGSRLTVL.

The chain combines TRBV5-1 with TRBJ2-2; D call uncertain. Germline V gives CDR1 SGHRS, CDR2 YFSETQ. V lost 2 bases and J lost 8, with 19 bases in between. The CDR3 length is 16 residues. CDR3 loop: CASSFSGPEVSGELFF. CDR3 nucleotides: TGCGCCAGCAGCTTCAGTGGCCCAGAGGTATCTGGGGAGCTGTTTTTT.

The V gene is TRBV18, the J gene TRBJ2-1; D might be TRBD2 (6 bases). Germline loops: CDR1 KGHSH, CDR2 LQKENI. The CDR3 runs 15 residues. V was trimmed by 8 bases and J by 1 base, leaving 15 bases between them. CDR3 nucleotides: TGTGCCAGCACACGGACGGGGGAGTCCTACAATGAGCAGTTCTTC. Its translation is CASTRTGESYNEQFF.

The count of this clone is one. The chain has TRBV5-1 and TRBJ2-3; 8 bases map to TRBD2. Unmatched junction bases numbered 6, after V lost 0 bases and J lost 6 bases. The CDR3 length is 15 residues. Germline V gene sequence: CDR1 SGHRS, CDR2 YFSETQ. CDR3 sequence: CASSLVAGSSDTQYF. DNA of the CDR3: TGCGCCAGCAGCTTGGTAGCGGGGTCCTCGGATACGCAGTATTTT.